This TCR beta chain is drawn from a study of blood T cell repertoires in COVID-19. Two negative PCRs, clearance, or symptom resolution were required of recovered Cohort 3 donors. Original analysis: Amplification from reference gene primers served as the basis for estimated nucleated cell counts. Libraries were prepared by immunoSEQ multiplex PCR; TCRdb keeps only in-frame clonotypes and omits some of them. That table gives V, J and clone size, and the DNA gave D and trimming. The sample lists around 300,000 clones; around 90% were seen once. The ends were cut back, 4 bases at V and 2 bases at J, with 12 bases in the middle. Germline V gene data show CDR1 as SGHTA and CDR2 as FQGNSA. The CDR3 has 14 residues.

Sequenced sample: PBMCs or T cells enriched from blood (not recorded which). The rearrangement joins TRBV7-2 to TRBJ2-7, with D possibly matching TRBD2 (6 bases). The receptor comes from a woman under 40 who had recovered from COVID-19. The chain's CDR3 is CASSSPGLPYEQYF. The CDR3 DNA sequence: TGTGCCAGCAGCTCTCCGGGACTCCCCTACGAGCAGTACTTC.